Below, 4 T cell receptor beta chains from the same sample are listed, as sequenced in a study of blood T cells in healthy people across ages. Combining a sample-barcoded 5' primer with a J-beta primer mix, a second PCR ran for about 6 to 11 cycles. TCRdb called the 5' RACE reads again in MiXCR, with one record for every CDR3 protein. The sample has about 1.1 million distinct CDR3 sequences, roughly two fifths seen once. Specimen: blood. Receptors were obtained from a man aged 18 to 29 in good health.

The V call is TRBV7-9, the J call TRBJ1-4; 11 nucleotides agree with TRBD1. V was pared by 5 bases and J by 6 bases, with 8 bases of the junction left unmatched. CDR3 length: 16 amino acids. Germline assignment: CDR1 SEHNR and CDR2 FQNEAQ (reference sequence). CDR3 sequence reads: CASSPPLGQGDEKLFF. CDR3 DNA: TGTGCCAGCAGCCCCCCCCTGGGACAGGGGGATGAAAAACTGTTTTTT.

The chain links TRBV6-5 to TRBJ1-4; D may be TRBD1 (5 bases). The CDR3 runs 15 residues. Per the germline V gene, CDR1 is MNHEY and CDR2 is SVGAGI. The V and J ends lost 6 bases and 3 bases respectively, with 14 bases between them. The CDR3 protein is CASSDQGRANEKLFF. In DNA form, the CDR3 reads TGTGCCAGCAGCGACCAGGGCAGAGCTAATGAAAAACTGTTTTTT.

This chain joins TRBV20-1 and TRBJ2-7; 7 nucleotides match TRBD1. Unmatched junction bases numbered 9, after V lost 5 bases and J lost 2 bases. This CDR3 contains 14 residues. CDR1 is DFQATT and CDR2 is SNEGSKA in the germline V gene (reference sequence). The CDR3 nucleotides read TGCAGTGCTTCGACAGGGAGAGAAACCTACGAGCAGTACTTC. Its translation is CSASTGRETYEQYF.

The J gene is TRBJ1-2, the V gene TRBV12-3 or TRBV12-4; D is undetermined. Trimming took off 5 bases at V and 0 bases at J, with 10 bases between the two ends. The CDR3 loop spans 14 amino acids. The CDR3 is CASSVSYSNYGYTF. CDR3 in DNA: TGTGCCAGCAGTGTGTCGTACTCTAACTATGGCTACACCTTC.